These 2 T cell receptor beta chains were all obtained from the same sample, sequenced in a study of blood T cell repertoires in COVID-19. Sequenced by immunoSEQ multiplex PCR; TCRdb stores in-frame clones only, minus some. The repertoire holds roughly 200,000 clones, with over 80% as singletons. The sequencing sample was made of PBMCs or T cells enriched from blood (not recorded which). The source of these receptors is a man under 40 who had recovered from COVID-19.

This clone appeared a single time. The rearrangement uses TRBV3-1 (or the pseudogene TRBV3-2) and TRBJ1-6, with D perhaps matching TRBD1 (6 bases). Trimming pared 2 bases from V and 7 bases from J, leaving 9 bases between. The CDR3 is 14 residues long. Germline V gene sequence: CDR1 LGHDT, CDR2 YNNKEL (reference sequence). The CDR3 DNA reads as TGTGCCAGCAGCCAACAGGGGCAGAATTCACCCCTCCACTTT. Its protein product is CASSQQGQNSPLHF.

As DNA, the CDR3 is TGTGCCAGCAGTTACTCCCCATCCAACGAGCAGTACTTC. Translated, it gives CASSYSPSNEQYF. V is TRBV6-5 and J is TRBJ2-7, with D unclear. The V gene lost 0 bases and the J gene lost 5 bases, with 8 bases spanning the gap. Germline assignment: CDR1 MNHEY and CDR2 SVGAGI. This CDR3 is built from 13 residues.